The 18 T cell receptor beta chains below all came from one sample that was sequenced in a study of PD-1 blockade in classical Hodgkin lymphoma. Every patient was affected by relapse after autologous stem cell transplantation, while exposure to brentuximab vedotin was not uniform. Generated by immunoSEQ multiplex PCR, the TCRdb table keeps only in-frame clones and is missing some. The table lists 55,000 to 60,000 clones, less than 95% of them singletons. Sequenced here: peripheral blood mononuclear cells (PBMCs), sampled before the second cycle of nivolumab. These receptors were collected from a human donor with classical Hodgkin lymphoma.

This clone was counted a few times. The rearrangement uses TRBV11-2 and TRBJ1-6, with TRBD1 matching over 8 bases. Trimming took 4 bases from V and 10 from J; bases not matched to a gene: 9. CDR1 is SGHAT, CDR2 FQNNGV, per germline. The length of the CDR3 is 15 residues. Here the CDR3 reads CASSSTGAWGSPLHF. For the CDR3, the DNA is TGTGCCAGCAGCTCGACAGGGGCCTGGGGCTCACCCCTCCACTTT. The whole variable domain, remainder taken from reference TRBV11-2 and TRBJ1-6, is EAGVAQSPRYKIIEKRQSVAFWCNPISGHATLYWYQQILGQGPKLLIQFQNNGVVDDSQLPKDRFSAERLKGVDSTLKIQPAKLEDSAVYLCASSSTGAWGSPLHFGNGTRLTVT.

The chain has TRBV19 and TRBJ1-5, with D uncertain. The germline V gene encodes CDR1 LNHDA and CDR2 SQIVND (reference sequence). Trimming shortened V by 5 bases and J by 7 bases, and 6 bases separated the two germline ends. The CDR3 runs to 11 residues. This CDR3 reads CASSRGQPQHF. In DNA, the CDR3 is TGTGCCAGTAGTCGAGGACAGCCCCAGCATTTT.

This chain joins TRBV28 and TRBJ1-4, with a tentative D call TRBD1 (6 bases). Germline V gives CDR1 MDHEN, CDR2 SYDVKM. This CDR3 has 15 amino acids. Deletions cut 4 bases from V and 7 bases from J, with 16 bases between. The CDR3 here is CASSSSGEAGEKLFF. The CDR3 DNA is TGTGCCAGCAGTTCGTCAGGGGAGGCGGGTGAAAAACTGTTTTTT. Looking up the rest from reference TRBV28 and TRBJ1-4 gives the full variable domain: DVKVTQSSRYLVKRTGEKVFLECVQDMDHENMFWYRQDPGLGLRLIYFSYDVKMKEKGDIPEGYSVSREKKERFSLILESASTNQTSMYLCASSSSGEAGEKLFFGSGTQLSVL.

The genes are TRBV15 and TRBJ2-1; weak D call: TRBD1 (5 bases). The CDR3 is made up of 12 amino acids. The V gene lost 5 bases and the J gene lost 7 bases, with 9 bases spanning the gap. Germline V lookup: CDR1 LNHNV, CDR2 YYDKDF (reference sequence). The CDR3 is CATSGQGNEQFF. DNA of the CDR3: TGTGCCACCAGCGGCCAGGGAAATGAGCAGTTCTTC. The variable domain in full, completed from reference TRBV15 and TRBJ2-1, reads DAMVIQNPRYQVTQFGKPVTLSCSQTLNHNVMYWYQQKSSQAPKLLFHYYDKDFNNEADTPDNFQSRRPNTSFCFLDIRSPGLGDTAMYLCATSGQGNEQFFGPGTRLTVL.

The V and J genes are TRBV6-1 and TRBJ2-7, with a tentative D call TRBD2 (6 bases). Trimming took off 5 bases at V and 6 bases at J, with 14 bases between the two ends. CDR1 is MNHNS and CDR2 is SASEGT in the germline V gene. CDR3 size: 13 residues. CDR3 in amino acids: CASSSGTPGEQYF. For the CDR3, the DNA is TGTGCCAGCAGTTCCGGGACTCCCGGCGAGCAGTACTTC.

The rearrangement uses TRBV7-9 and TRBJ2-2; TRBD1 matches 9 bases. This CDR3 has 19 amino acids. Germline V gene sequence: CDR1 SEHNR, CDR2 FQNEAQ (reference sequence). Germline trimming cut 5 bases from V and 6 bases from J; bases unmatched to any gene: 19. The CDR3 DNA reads TGTGCCAGCAGCCCTCTTCGGGGACAGGGTGATTCTTTCGCCGGGGAGCTGTTTTTT. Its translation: CASSPLRGQGDSFAGELFF.

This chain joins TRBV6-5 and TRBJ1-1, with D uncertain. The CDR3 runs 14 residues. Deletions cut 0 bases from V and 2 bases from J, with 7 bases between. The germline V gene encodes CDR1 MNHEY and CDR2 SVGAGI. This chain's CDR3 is CASSYSMGNTEAFF. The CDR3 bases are TGTGCCAGCAGTTACTCGATGGGAAACACTGAAGCTTTCTTT.

The CDR3 reads CASSSSRGELFF. CDR3 nucleotides: TGTGCCAGCAGCTCCAGTAGGGGGGAGCTGTTTTTT. The V gene is TRBV7-9, the J gene TRBJ2-2; no clear D gene. V gave up 4 bases and J gave up 8 bases, with 8 bases separating them. The V gene's germline CDR1 is SEHNR and CDR2 FQNEAQ (reference sequence). The CDR3 is 12 amino acids.

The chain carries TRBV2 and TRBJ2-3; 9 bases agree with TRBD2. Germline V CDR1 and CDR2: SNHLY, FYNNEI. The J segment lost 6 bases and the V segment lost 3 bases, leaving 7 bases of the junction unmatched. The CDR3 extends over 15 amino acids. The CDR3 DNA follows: TGTGCCAGCAGTGATGCCTTAGCGGGGGTTGATACGCAGTATTTT. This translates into CASSDALAGVDTQYF.

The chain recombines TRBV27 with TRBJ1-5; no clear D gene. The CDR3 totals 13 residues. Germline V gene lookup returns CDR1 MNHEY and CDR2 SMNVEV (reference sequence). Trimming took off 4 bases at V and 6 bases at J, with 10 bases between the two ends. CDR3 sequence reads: CASSWASGQPQHF. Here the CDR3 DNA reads TGTGCCAGCAGTTGGGCATCGGGTCAGCCCCAGCATTTT.

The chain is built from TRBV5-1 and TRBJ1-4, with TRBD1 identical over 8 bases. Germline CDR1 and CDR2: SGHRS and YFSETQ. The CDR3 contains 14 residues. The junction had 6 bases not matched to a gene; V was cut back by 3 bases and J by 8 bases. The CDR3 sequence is CASSSRQGNEKLFF. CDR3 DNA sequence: TGCGCCAGCAGCTCCCGACAGGGGAACGAAAAACTGTTTTTT. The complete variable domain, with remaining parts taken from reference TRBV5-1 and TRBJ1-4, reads KAGVTQTPRYLIKTRGQQVTLSCSPISGHRSVSWYQQTPGQGLQFLFEYFSETQRNKGNFPGRFSGRQFSNSRSEMNVSTLELGDSALYLCASSSRQGNEKLFFGSGTQLSVL.

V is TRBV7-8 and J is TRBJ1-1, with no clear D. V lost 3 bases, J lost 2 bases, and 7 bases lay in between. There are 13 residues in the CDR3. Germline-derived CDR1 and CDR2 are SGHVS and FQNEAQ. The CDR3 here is CASSFLENTEAFF. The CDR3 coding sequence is TGTGCCAGCAGCTTCCTAGAAAACACTGAAGCTTTCTTT.

This CDR3 reads CASSFSSGGGQPQHF. In DNA form, the CDR3 reads TGTGCCAGCAGTTTCTCCTCCGGGGGAGGGCAGCCCCAGCATTTT. The chain carries TRBV28 and TRBJ1-5, with D perhaps matching TRBD1 (5 bases). Trimming pared 3 bases from V and 7 bases from J, leaving 16 bases between. The CDR3 length is 15 residues. Germline CDR1 and CDR2: MDHEN and SYDVKM.

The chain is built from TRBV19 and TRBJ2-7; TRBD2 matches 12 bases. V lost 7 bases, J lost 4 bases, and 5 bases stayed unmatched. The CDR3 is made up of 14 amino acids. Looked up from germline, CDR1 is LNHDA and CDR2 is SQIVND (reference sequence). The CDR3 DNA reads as TGTGCCAGTACCTCGACTAGCGGGAGTTACGAGCAGTACTTC. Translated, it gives CASTSTSGSYEQYF.

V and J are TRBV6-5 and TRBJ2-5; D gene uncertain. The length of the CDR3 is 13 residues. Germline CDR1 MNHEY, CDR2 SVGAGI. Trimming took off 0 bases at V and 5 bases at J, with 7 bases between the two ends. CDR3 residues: CASSYSRVETQYF. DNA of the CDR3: TGTGCCAGCAGTTACTCTAGGGTTGAGACCCAGTACTTC.

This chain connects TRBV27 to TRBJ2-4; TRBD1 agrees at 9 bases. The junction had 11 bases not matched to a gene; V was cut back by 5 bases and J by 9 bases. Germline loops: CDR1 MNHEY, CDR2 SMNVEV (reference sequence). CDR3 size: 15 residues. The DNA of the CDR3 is TGTGCCAGCAGTCCCCCGGGACAGGGAACCGGCATTCAGTACTTC. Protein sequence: CASSPPGQGTGIQYF.

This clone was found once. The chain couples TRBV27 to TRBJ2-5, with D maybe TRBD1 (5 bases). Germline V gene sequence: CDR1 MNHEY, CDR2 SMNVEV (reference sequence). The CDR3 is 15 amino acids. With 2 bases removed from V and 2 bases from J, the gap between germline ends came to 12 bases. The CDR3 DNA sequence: TGTGCCAGCAGTTTAAAAAGGACACCACAAGAGACCCAGTACTTC. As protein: CASSLKRTPQETQYF.

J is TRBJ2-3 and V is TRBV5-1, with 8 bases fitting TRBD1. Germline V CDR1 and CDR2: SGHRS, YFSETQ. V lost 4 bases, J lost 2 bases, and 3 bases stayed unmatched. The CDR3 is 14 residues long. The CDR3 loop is CASSMGQATDTQYF. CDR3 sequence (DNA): TGCGCCAGCAGCATGGGACAGGCCACAGATACGCAGTATTTT.